What follows describes a single T cell receptor (beta chain). The antigen remains unidentified. The entry originates in a study of cytomegalovirus exposure and HLA in healthy donors. The CDR3 extends over 15 amino acids. V shed 4 bases and J shed 7 bases, with 20 bases lying between them. Germline CDR1 and CDR2: SGDLS and YYNGEE. Researchers ran the PCR with 60 Vbeta and 13 Jbeta primers. Assay: immunoSEQ multiplex PCR; the TCRdb copy retains only in-frame clones and omits some. The sample contains 150,000 or so clones, roughly four fifths of which appear only once. Study-wide results and limits: A later analysis found that most CMV-associated TCR beta chains appeared HLA-restricted. The number of N-insertions in an Asian-associated ancestry cluster was reportedly below the roughly 660-donor mean in a later analysis. A few V segments could not be told apart, such as TRBV6-2 and TRBV6-3, and were left out. Prediction of most subjects' HLA-A and HLA-B alleles by TCR beta sequences was reportedly accurate.

The source material was PBMCs. The J gene is TRBJ1-2, the V gene TRBV9; D not certain. This TCR came from a male donor in good health and CMV-seropositive. The chain's CDR3 is CASSLSGLDPAGYTF. The DNA of the CDR3 is TGTGCCAGCAGCCTTTCCGGACTTGACCCGGCTGGCTACACCTTC.